This T cell receptor (beta chain) originates from a study of T cell responses to AZD1222 COVID-19 vaccine. Details on this clone: Its cognate antigen is unknown.

Clones were sequenced by immunoSEQ multiplex PCR, and TCRdb holds only the in-frame ones, with some missing. The table has around 200,000 clones, 85% to 90% seen once. Study findings and constraints: CD4 TCRs covered the whole spike, strongest at regions 160-218 and 743-854. AZD1222 recipients seropositive at baseline numbered only 6 or 7. The sample set comprised mostly white British donors with more females, and clonal diversity was possibly underestimated.

The CDR3 has 15 amino acids. In germline, CDR1 is LNHDA, CDR2 SQIVND (reference sequence). The V and J ends lost 3 bases and 7 bases respectively, with 15 bases between them. This receptor was obtained from an adult in good health. The source was peripheral blood, collected on day 0 of AZD1222 vaccination. The rearrangement joins TRBV19 to TRBJ1-4; D possibly corresponds to TRBD1 (5 bases). CDR3 residues: CASSIGEGRGEKLFF. CDR3 bases: TGTGCCAGTAGTATTGGTGAGGGGCGAGGTGAAAAACTGTTTTTT. Full variable domain (missing parts from reference TRBV19 and TRBJ1-4): DGGITQSPKYLFRKEGQNVTLSCEQNLNHDAMYWYRQDPGQGLRLIYYSQIVNDFQKGDIAEGYSVSREKKESFPLTVTSAQKNPTAFYLCASSIGEGRGEKLFFGSGTQLSVL.